The 26 T cell receptor beta chains below all came from one sample that was sequenced in a study of blood T cell repertoires in COVID-19. Clones were sequenced by immunoSEQ multiplex PCR, and TCRdb holds only the in-frame ones, with some missing. Of some 220,000 clones in the sample, around four fifths were seen once. Sequenced sample: peripheral blood. These receptors were taken from a woman aged 55-70 years who had recovered from COVID-19.

The gene calls are TRBV30 and TRBJ2-1, with a possible D match to TRBD2 (5 bases). Germline-derived CDR1 and CDR2 are GTSNPN and SVGIG (reference sequence). CDR3 size: 13 residues. Trimming stripped 5 bases from V and 5 bases from J, with 13 bases between. The CDR3 region is CAWEFSANNEQFF. The CDR3 DNA reads TGTGCCTGGGAATTTAGCGCCAACAATGAGCAGTTCTTC.

This chain joins TRBV4-1 and TRBJ1-5, with 7 positions matching TRBD1. CDR1 is MGHRA, CDR2 YSYEKL, per germline. The CDR3 has 15 residues. After removal of 4 bases from V and 1 base from J, the junction contained 4 bases not matched to a gene. The CDR3 here is CASSPRGASNQPQHF. The DNA for the CDR3 is TGCGCCAGCAGCCCCAGGGGGGCGAGCAATCAGCCCCAGCATTTT.

This chain uses TRBV29-1 with TRBJ1-2; 8 nucleotides match TRBD1. The CDR3 covers 12 residues. The J segment lost 11 bases and the V segment lost 6 bases, leaving 11 bases of the junction unmatched. Germline V gene sequence: CDR1 SQVTM, CDR2 ANQGSEA. The CDR3 DNA reads TGCAGCGTGGATCCGGGACAGGACCGGTACACCTTC. It codes for CSVDPGQDRYTF.

J is TRBJ1-1 and V is TRBV6-5; tentatively, D is TRBD1 (5 bases). The CDR3 has 13 amino acids. Germline lookup yields CDR1 MNHEY and CDR2 SVGAGI. Trimming took 4 bases from V and 4 from J, leaving 10 bases between them. CDR3 residues: CASSWSGLTEAFF. The CDR3, as DNA: TGTGCCAGCAGTTGGTCAGGGCTCACTGAAGCTTTCTTT.

This chain joins TRBV5-5 and TRBJ1-4; 7 bases align to TRBD1. Germline values: CDR1 SGHKS, CDR2 YYEKEE (reference sequence). The V and J ends lost 4 bases and 5 bases, in that order; junction bases with no gene match: 17. CDR3 length equals 18 residues. The CDR3 reads CASSPLWDRQARNEKLFF. DNA for the CDR3: TGTGCCAGCAGCCCTTTGTGGGACAGACAAGCACGAAATGAAAAACTGTTTTTT.

The V gene is TRBV7-3, the J gene TRBJ2-7, with 8 bases that match TRBD1. The length of the CDR3 is 14 residues. The ends lost 6 bases at V and 6 bases at J; junction bases unmatched: 10. Germline lookup yields CDR1 SGHTA and CDR2 FQGTGA. The chain's CDR3 is CASSLRTGFSEQYF. In DNA form, the CDR3 reads TGTGCCAGCAGTCTCCGGACAGGGTTTTCCGAGCAGTACTTC.

The chain couples TRBV6-5 to TRBJ2-2; 9 positions match TRBD1. The germline CDR1 and CDR2 sequences are MNHEY and SVGAGI. The CDR3 is 14 residues long. The V segment lost 6 bases and the J segment 5 bases; nucleotides outside the gene matches: 4. The chain's CDR3 is CASRKTGGTGELFF. The CDR3 nucleotides read TGTGCCAGCAGGAAGACAGGGGGGACCGGGGAGCTGTTTTTT.

V is TRBV18 and J is TRBJ2-6, with D unresolved. The CDR3 runs 16 residues. Trimming shortened V by 3 bases and J by 4 bases, and 13 bases separated the two germline ends. CDR1 and CDR2 (germline): KGHSH, LQKENI. The CDR3 protein is CASSPFGAAGANVLTF. The CDR3 DNA follows: TGTGCCAGCTCACCTTTCGGAGCTGCCGGGGCCAACGTCCTGACTTTC.

V is TRBV4-2 and J is TRBJ2-7; D perhaps matches TRBD1 (6 bases). Germline loops: CDR1 LGHNA, CDR2 YNFKEQ. The V end lost 0 bases, the J end lost 0 bases, and 9 bases lay between the germline ends. The CDR3 length is 15 residues. The CDR3 loop reads CASSQEGTFSYEQYF. CDR3 DNA sequence: TGTGCCAGCAGCCAAGAAGGGACATTCTCCTACGAGCAGTACTTC.

The chain links TRBV9 to TRBJ2-1, with TRBD2 matching 12 bases. The V gene's germline CDR1 is SGDLS and CDR2 YYNGEE. The J segment lost 6 bases and the V segment lost 0 bases, leaving 4 bases of the junction unmatched. CDR3 length: 16 amino acids. In DNA form, the CDR3 reads TGTGCCAGCAGCGTAGATCTAGCGGGGGGGCGCAATGAGCAGTTCTTC. This encodes CASSVDLAGGRNEQFF.

The V call is TRBV6-5, the J call TRBJ2-7; D perhaps matches TRBD1 (6 bases). Germline lookup yields CDR1 MNHEY and CDR2 SVGAGI. CDR3 length: 12 amino acids. Deletions cut 6 bases from V and 4 bases from J, with 10 bases between. CDR3 in amino acids: CASSWTAYEQYF. The CDR3 DNA reads as TGTGCCAGCAGCTGGACAGCGTACGAGCAGTACTTC.

This clone was detected only a few times. The chain links TRBV12-3 or TRBV12-4 to TRBJ2-1; the D gene is possibly TRBD1 (5 bases). This CDR3 is built from 12 residues. Deletions cut 6 bases from V and 7 bases from J, with 10 bases between. This CDR3 reads CASRERGNEQFF. In DNA, the CDR3 is TGTGCCAGCAGAGAAAGGGGAAATGAGCAGTTCTTC.

The V call is TRBV4-2, the J call TRBJ1-2; D is ambiguous. The CDR3 consists of 13 residues. CDR1 is LGHNA, CDR2 YNFKEQ, per germline. With 0 bases removed from V and 1 base from J, the gap between germline ends came to 3 bases. DNA for the CDR3: TGTGCCAGCAGCCAAGAACTTAACTATGGCTACACCTTC. It specifies CASSQELNYGYTF.

The chain recombines TRBV4-1 with TRBJ2-5; 12 positions agree with TRBD2. The CDR3 totals 15 residues. Germline V gives CDR1 MGHRA, CDR2 YSYEKL. The V segment lost 2 bases and the J segment 4 bases; nucleotides outside the gene matches: 2. The chain's CDR3 is CASSQLAGGRETQYF. Here the CDR3 DNA reads TGCGCCAGCAGCCAACTAGCGGGGGGGCGAGAGACCCAGTACTTC.

The gene calls are TRBV19 and TRBJ1-5; TRBD1 aligns across 8 bases. CDR1 is LNHDA, CDR2 SQIVND, per germline (reference sequence). The V segment lost 0 bases and the J segment 9 bases; nucleotides outside the gene matches: 4. The CDR3 is 14 amino acids. CDR3 loop: CASSIEYRGTPQHF. The CDR3 nucleotides read TGTGCCAGTAGTATAGAGTACAGGGGGACGCCCCAGCATTTT.

This chain joins TRBV18 and TRBJ1-6, with 9 bases matching TRBD1. Germline V gene data show CDR1 as KGHSH and CDR2 as LQKENI. The CDR3 runs to 16 residues. The ends lost 4 bases at V and 13 bases at J; junction bases unmatched: 14. This chain's CDR3 is CASSLYSGQGRRPLHF. The CDR3 DNA sequence: TGTGCCAGCTCACTTTACTCGGGACAGGGTAGAAGGCCCCTCCACTTT. The full variable domain, its missing parts supplied by reference TRBV18 and TRBJ1-6, is NAGVMQNPRHLVRRRGQEARLRCSPMKGHSHVYWYRQLPEEGLKFMVYLQKENIIDESGMPKERFSAEFPKEGPSILRIQQVVRGDSAAYFCASSLYSGQGRRPLHFGNGTRLTVT.

The chain uses TRBV4-1 and TRBJ2-7, with a possible D match to TRBD2 (6 bases). The V and J ends lost 3 bases and 2 bases respectively, with 11 bases between them. The CDR3 is made up of 14 amino acids. Looked up from germline, CDR1 is MGHRA and CDR2 is YSYEKL. The CDR3 loop reads CASSQGTAAYEQYF. CDR3 DNA sequence: TGCGCCAGCAGCCAGGGGACTGCCGCCTACGAGCAGTACTTC.

The V call is TRBV5-1, the J call TRBJ2-2, with D perhaps matching TRBD1 (6 bases). The germline V gene encodes CDR1 SGHRS and CDR2 YFSETQ. There are 18 residues in the CDR3. V was shortened by 0 bases and J by 5 bases, with 20 bases between the two germline ends. The CDR3 DNA is TGCGCCAGCAGCTTGGTTCGTGGGCCAGGGGCGCGTACCGGGGAGCTGTTTTTT. Its translation is CASSLVRGPGARTGELFF. The full variable domain, rest sourced from reference TRBV5-1 and TRBJ2-2, is KAGVTQTPRYLIKTRGQQVTLSCSPISGHRSVSWYQQTPGQGLQFLFEYFSETQRNKGNFPGRFSGRQFSNSRSEMNVSTLELGDSALYLCASSLVRGPGARTGELFFGEGSRLTVL.

The chain combines TRBV11-2 with TRBJ1-2, with TRBD1 matching 12 bases. CDR3 size: 14 residues. Germline-derived CDR1 and CDR2 are SGHAT and FQNNGV. Trimming cost V 5 bases and J 7 bases; bases outside gene matches: 5. The CDR3 is CASSPGQGASGYTF. The CDR3, as DNA: TGTGCCAGCAGCCCGGGACAGGGGGCAAGTGGCTACACCTTC.

This CDR3 reads CASSFLRGSHNEQFF. In DNA form, the CDR3 reads TGTGCCAGCAGTTTTCTAAGAGGGTCCCACAATGAGCAGTTCTTC. The chain couples TRBV6-5 to TRBJ2-1; maybe TRBD2 (5 bases). The V gene's germline CDR1 is MNHEY and CDR2 SVGAGI. The CDR3 has 15 amino acids. Trimming cost V 4 bases and J 5 bases, with 15 bases left between them.

The chain employs TRBV19 and TRBJ1-6; TRBD1 matches 7 bases. From germline, CDR1 is LNHDA and CDR2 SQIVND (reference sequence). The J segment lost 8 bases and the V segment lost 4 bases, leaving 5 bases of the junction unmatched. This CDR3 contains 14 residues. The CDR3 here is CASSTQTGHSPLHF. The CDR3 DNA reads TGTGCCAGTAGTACCCAGACAGGGCATTCACCCCTCCACTTT.

The rearrangement links TRBV4-1 to TRBJ2-7; no reliable D call. V shed 2 bases and J shed 2 bases, with 16 bases lying between them. The CDR3 runs 16 residues. The germline V gene encodes CDR1 MGHRA and CDR2 YSYEKL. CDR3 in DNA: TGCGCCAGCAGCCAATCAACTGTTAACTCTCCCTACGAGCAGTACTTC. It codes for CASSQSTVNSPYEQYF.

The chain links TRBV4-2 to TRBJ1-3; possible D gene TRBD1, 6 bases. The CDR3 sequence is 16 residues long. Trimming took 3 bases from V and 3 from J, leaving 15 bases between them. Germline V gene sequence: CDR1 LGHNA, CDR2 YNFKEQ. The CDR3 here is CASSHTAGESGNTIYF. DNA for the CDR3: TGTGCCAGCAGCCATACGGCAGGGGAGAGTGGAAACACCATATATTTT.

This chain uses TRBV2 with TRBJ2-1; 7 bases are a match to TRBD2. This CDR3 spans 13 amino acids. Trimming at V came to 8 bases and at J to 8 bases, leaving 9 bases not matched to a gene. Per germline, CDR1 SNHLY and CDR2 FYNNEI. For the CDR3, the DNA is TGTGCCAGCTCTGGACTAGTAAGAGATGAGCAGTTCTTC. Its translation: CASSGLVRDEQFF.

The genes are TRBV7-2 and TRBJ2-5, with D possibly TRBD1 on 6 matching bases. In germline, CDR1 is SGHTA, CDR2 FQGNSA. V lost 4 bases and J lost 2, with 17 bases in between. There are 16 residues in the CDR3. The chain's CDR3 is CASSSAGTRRQETQYF. CDR3 DNA sequence: TGTGCCAGCAGCTCGGCAGGGACAAGAAGACAAGAGACCCAGTACTTC.

Ten or more counts support this clone. The chain has TRBV5-8 and TRBJ1-4; no firm D call. Germline CDR1 and CDR2: SGHTS and YDEGEE. There are 17 residues in the CDR3. Trimming removed 1 base at V and 1 base at J, with 14 bases between. The CDR3 reads CASSLYEGIETNEKLFF. The CDR3 DNA follows: TGTGCCAGCAGCTTGTATGAGGGAATTGAAACTAATGAAAAACTGTTTTTT. Using reference TRBV5-8 and TRBJ1-4 for the parts outside the CDR3, the full variable domain is EAGVTQSPTHLIKTRGQQATLRCSPISGHTSVYWYQQALGLGLQFLLWYDEGEERNRGNFPPRFSGRQFPNYSSELNVNALELEDSALYLCASSLYEGIETNEKLFFGSGTQLSVL.